This passage covers 32 T cell receptor beta chains from one sample sequenced in a study of blood T cells in healthy people across ages. A J-beta primer mix and a sample-barcoded 5' primer were used in a second PCR of about 6 to 12 cycles. One entry per CDR3 protein, called by TCRdb with MiXCR from the 5' RACE reads. The repertoire holds roughly 2 million distinct CDR3 sequences, with approximately 50% as singletons. Sequencing input: blood. Receptors were obtained from a woman aged 40-49 years in good health.

This clonotype showed up many times. The V and J genes are TRBV19 and TRBJ2-6; D may be TRBD2 (6 bases). V was pared by 7 bases and J by 4 bases, with 29 bases between. CDR1 is LNHDA, CDR2 SQIVND, per germline (reference sequence). The CDR3 runs to 20 residues. DNA for the CDR3: TGTGCCAGTACCCAAGCGGGTTTTGGCAGGCGAGTTAGGGGGGCCAACGTCCTGACTTTC. This encodes CASTQAGFGRRVRGANVLTF.

This clonotype was counted a few times. The J gene is TRBJ1-2, the V gene TRBV9; weak D call: TRBD1 (5 bases). Per germline, CDR1 SGDLS and CDR2 YYNGEE. The CDR3 length is 15 residues. Trimming stripped 3 bases from V and 4 bases from J, with 16 bases between. The CDR3: CASSAPSGGIYGYTF. DNA for the CDR3: TGTGCCAGCAGCGCTCCCTCGGGGGGTATCTATGGCTACACCTTC.

The chain combines TRBV6-2 or TRBV6-3 with TRBJ2-5; D is uncertain. The V end lost 8 bases, the J end lost 2 bases, and 18 bases lay between the germline ends. CDR1 MNHEY and CDR2 SVGEGT come from the germline V gene. This CDR3 comprises 15 residues. As DNA, the CDR3 is TGTGCCAGCCAAGGGTCGATCCCTACGCAAGAGACCCAGTACTTC. Translation: CASQGSIPTQETQYF.

Here the CDR3 reads CASSLSIGGDTQYF. In nucleotides, the CDR3 is TGTGCCAGCAGTTTATCGATTGGGGGGGATACGCAGTATTTT. The rearrangement links TRBV27 to TRBJ2-3; weak D call: TRBD2 (6 bases). Germline values: CDR1 MNHEY, CDR2 SMNVEV (reference sequence). The CDR3 totals 14 residues. Trimming left V 0 bases short and J 6 bases short, with 10 bases between.

The chain combines TRBV7-2 with TRBJ2-3, with TRBD1 matching over 9 bases. J gave up 6 bases and V 6 bases, and 7 bases lay outside the gene matches. Per germline, CDR1 SGHTA and CDR2 FQGNSA. The CDR3 runs 14 residues. CDR3 coding DNA: TGTGCCAGCAGTATGGGACAGGGTGGGGATACGCAGTATTTT. Translation: CASSMGQGGDTQYF.

The chain joins TRBV6-2 or TRBV6-3 to TRBJ1-4; D not resolved. The germline CDR1 and CDR2 sequences are MNHEY and SVGEGT. With 6 bases removed from V and 4 bases from J, the gap between germline ends came to 12 bases. The CDR3 runs to 14 residues. The CDR3 bases are TGTGCCAGCAGAAGGACGGTGGTTAATGAAAAACTGTTTTTT. Amino acids: CASRRTVVNEKLFF.

Worth noting for this clonotype: Its ends do not fully match the called genes, so a read error is possible. CDR3 sequence: CASSLGLPGLAGRTDTQYF. For the CDR3, the DNA is TGTGCCAGCAGCTTAGGACTCCCCGGACTAGCGGGCCGCACGGATACGCAGTATTTT. This chain connects TRBV11-2 to TRBJ2-3; TRBD2 matches at 11 bases. There are 19 residues in the CDR3. CDR1 is SGHAT and CDR2 is FQNNGV in the germline V gene.

A note on this clonotype: At one of its ends the junction is not consistent with the germline gene, which may arise from a read error. V gene TRBV7-9 combines with J gene TRBJ2-3; D could derive from TRBD1 or TRBD2 (5 bases each). Germline CDR1 reads SEHNR; CDR2 reads FQNEAQ (reference sequence). CDR3 length equals 16 residues. The CDR3 here is CASSLAGLSHTGTQYF. The CDR3 DNA follows: TGTGCCAGCAGCTTAGCCGGACTGAGCCACACAGGTACGCAGTATTTT.

The chain joins TRBV5-1 to TRBJ1-4, with 12 bases matching TRBD1. Per the germline V gene, CDR1 is SGHRS and CDR2 is YFSETQ. The CDR3 is made up of 16 amino acids. V was clipped by 5 bases and J by 7 bases; unmatched bases: 9. The CDR3 sequence is CASSWRDRGRSEKLFF. DNA of the CDR3: TGCGCCAGCAGTTGGCGGGACAGGGGGCGGAGTGAAAAACTGTTTTTT.

The chain links TRBV11-2 to TRBJ2-1, with D perhaps matching TRBD1 or TRBD2 (5 bases each). Trimming took off 7 bases at V and 0 bases at J, with 19 bases between the two ends. Germline CDR1 reads SGHAT; CDR2 reads FQNNGV. The CDR3 is made up of 17 amino acids. CDR3 coding DNA: TGTGCCAGCACCCTATGGATTGGGGGAGACTCCTACAATGAGCAGTTCTTC. Translated, it gives CASTLWIGGDSYNEQFF.

This clonotype came up a few times. The chain joins TRBV20-1 to TRBJ2-3; 8 nucleotides align to TRBD2. With V trimmed by 1 base and J by 2 bases, 11 bases remained unmatched. The germline V gene encodes CDR1 DFQATT and CDR2 SNEGSKA (reference sequence). This CDR3 has 17 residues. CDR3 DNA: TGCAGTGCTAGAGTCCCCCTACTAGCGGCGATCACAGATACGCAGTATTTT. Protein: CSARVPLLAAITDTQYF.

J is TRBJ2-7 and V is TRBV9; D is possibly TRBD1 (5 bases). Germline CDR1 is SGDLS and CDR2 is YYNGEE. Trimming shortened V by 4 bases and J by 2 bases, and 13 bases separated the two germline ends. The CDR3 has 14 residues. The CDR3 DNA reads as TGTGCCAGCAGCTACTCCGACAGCACCTACGAGCAGTACTTC. Its protein product is CASSYSDSTYEQYF.

This clonotype was counted a few times. This rearrangement joins TRBV4-3 to TRBJ2-7; D gene unclear. Germline CDR1 and CDR2: LGHNA and YSLEER. Trimming took 0 bases from V and 5 from J, leaving 14 bases between them. The CDR3 is 15 residues long. The CDR3 sequence: CASSQDILTYDEQYF. CDR3 nucleotide sequence: TGCGCCAGCAGCCAAGATATCTTGACTTACGACGAGCAGTACTTC.

This clonotype has only a few counts. The V gene is TRBV20-1, the J gene TRBJ2-3, with D maybe TRBD2 (5 bases). The CDR3 consists of 11 residues. V was trimmed by 5 bases and J by 6 bases, leaving 9 bases between them. CDR1 DFQATT and CDR2 SNEGSKA come from the germline V gene (reference sequence). Written as DNA, the CDR3 is TGCAGTGCTCTGAGGAGGGATACGCAGTATTTT. This sequence encodes CSALRRDTQYF.

This chain links TRBV4-2 with TRBJ2-1, with 15 bases identical to TRBD2. This CDR3 is built from 18 residues. CDR1 LGHNA and CDR2 YNFKEQ come from the germline V gene. The V segment lost 1 base and the J segment 3 bases; nucleotides outside the gene matches: 4. The CDR3 spells CASSQGTSGGAGYNEQFF. The CDR3 coding sequence is TGTGCCAGCAGCCAAGGGACTAGCGGGGGGGCCGGCTACAATGAGCAGTTCTTC.

This clonotype was seen ten or more times. V and J are TRBV24-1 and TRBJ2-1; 8 nucleotides line up with TRBD1. Germline-derived CDR1 and CDR2 are KGHDR and SFDVKD. After removal of 10 bases from V and 8 bases from J, the junction contained 6 bases not matched to a gene. The CDR3 covers 12 residues. For the CDR3, the DNA is TGTGCCACTTCCCCAGGGGGCCATGAGCAGTTCTTC. It translates to CATSPGGHEQFF.

The rearrangement links TRBV6-2 or TRBV6-3 to TRBJ1-1, with D possibly matching TRBD1 (6 bases). Germline values: CDR1 MNHEY, CDR2 SVGEGT. The CDR3 spans 16 residues. V lost 5 bases and J 0 bases, leaving 16 bases between the germline ends. This chain's CDR3 is CASSTGTPVVNTEAFF. CDR3 bases: TGTGCCAGCAGTACAGGGACCCCCGTGGTGAACACTGAAGCTTTCTTT.

The rearrangement links TRBV6-1 to TRBJ2-7; D is possibly TRBD2 (6 bases). Germline CDR1 reads MNHNS; CDR2 reads SASEGT. The V end was cut by 6 bases, the J end by 1 base, with 16 bases between. The CDR3 spans 15 residues. The DNA for the CDR3 is TGTGCCAGCAGCCCCGGGACTCCTTATTCCTACGAGCAGTACTTC. It encodes CASSPGTPYSYEQYF.

This rearrangement joins TRBV20-1 to TRBJ2-1, with D possibly TRBD2 on 6 matching bases. The J call is uncertain, as TRBJ2-7 better fits the DNA end. CDR3 length equals 16 residues. Germline values: CDR1 DFQATT, CDR2 SNEGSKA (reference sequence). The CDR3 loop reads CSARDPSGPSYNEQYF. In DNA form, the CDR3 reads TGCAGTGCTAGAGATCCCAGCGGGCCCTCCTACAATGAGCAGTACTTC.

The chain links TRBV6-1 to TRBJ2-5; 8 positions agree with TRBD1. Germline values: CDR1 MNHNS, CDR2 SASEGT. This CDR3 has 16 residues. V lost 5 bases to trimming and J lost 1 base; unmatched junction nucleotides: 9. DNA of the CDR3: TGTGCCAGCAGTTTGGACAGGGTGGGTCCCCAAGAGACCCAGTACTTC. Its translation: CASSLDRVGPQETQYF.

The J gene is TRBJ2-3, the V gene TRBV7-9, with 8 bases matching TRBD2. With 1 base clipped from V and 1 base from J, the junction kept 7 bases outside the gene matches. CDR1 and CDR2 (germline): SEHNR, FQNEAQ (reference sequence). The CDR3 loop spans 17 amino acids. The CDR3 DNA is TGTGCCAGCAGCTTAGAGGGCCTAGCGGGTCGCACAGATACGCAGTATTTT. Protein product: CASSLEGLAGRTDTQYF.

In its sample, this clonotype was seen a few times. The genes are TRBV29-1 and TRBJ1-2, with D maybe TRBD1 (6 bases). Germline V CDR1 and CDR2: SQVTM, ANQGSEA. The V and J ends lost 2 bases and 7 bases respectively, with 17 bases between them. The CDR3 has 14 amino acids. The DNA of the CDR3 is TGCAGCGTTGAACCAAGGGAGGGGGTACTTGGCTACACCTTC. Its translation is CSVEPREGVLGYTF.

This chain links TRBV7-2 with TRBJ2-1; the match to TRBD2 covers 11 bases. Trimming cost V 3 bases and J 4 bases; bases outside gene matches: 5. The CDR3 loop spans 16 amino acids. Per the germline V gene, CDR1 is SGHTA and CDR2 is FQGNSA. The CDR3 coding sequence is TGTGCCAGCAGCTTCGTGGCTAGCGGGGGGTACAATGAGCAGTTCTTC. It translates to CASSFVASGGYNEQFF.

In regard to this clonotype: This may be a read error, as it is one base from a much larger clone. The chain is built from TRBV4-3 and TRBJ2-1; 12 positions match TRBD1. J was trimmed by 9 bases and V by 3 bases; bases with no gene match: 3. CDR3 length: 14 amino acids. Germline CDR1 and CDR2: LGHNA and YSLEER. CDR3 in amino acids: CASSQGQGAAEQFF. The CDR3 DNA follows: TGCGCCAGCAGCCAGGGACAGGGGGCGGCTGAGCAGTTCTTC.

The V and J genes are TRBV13 and TRBJ2-4, with D perhaps matching TRBD2 (6 bases). Germline V lookup: CDR1 PRHDT, CDR2 FYEKMQ (reference sequence). Trimming removed 4 bases at V and 13 bases at J, with 14 bases between. CDR3 length: 12 residues. This CDR3 is CASSYPLREQYF. The CDR3 nucleotides are TGTGCCAGCAGCTACCCCCTTCGGGAGCAGTACTTC.

The chain has TRBV4-3 and TRBJ1-2; TRBD1 agrees at 7 bases. The CDR3 length is 16 residues. Germline loops: CDR1 LGHNA, CDR2 YSLEER. Germline trimming cut 1 base from V and 5 bases from J; bases unmatched to any gene: 10. Here the CDR3 DNA reads TGCGCCAGCAGCCAAGTTCGAGGGGGCGCGGGGTATGGCTACACCTTC. As protein: CASSQVRGGAGYGYTF.

The chain couples TRBV20-1 to TRBJ1-6; TRBD1 is a possible D gene (6 bases). The CDR3 is 13 amino acids. The V gene lost 8 bases and the J gene lost 5 bases, with 13 bases spanning the gap. Germline V gene data show CDR1 as DFQATT and CDR2 as SNEGSKA (reference sequence). The CDR3 region has the DNA TGCAGTACCGGGACACTGAATAATTCACCCCTCCACTTT. Residues: CSTGTLNNSPLHF.

V and J are TRBV6-5 and TRBJ2-5; 8 bases are shared with TRBD1. The junction had 9 bases not matched to a gene; V was cut back by 4 bases and J by 5 bases. The CDR3 length is 15 residues. The V gene's germline CDR1 is MNHEY and CDR2 SVGAGI. The CDR3 loop is CASSFDRGPRETQYF. The CDR3, as DNA: TGTGCCAGCAGTTTTGACAGGGGCCCGAGGGAGACCCAGTACTTC.

This chain connects TRBV19 to TRBJ2-3; TRBD1 matches at 11 bases. CDR1 LNHDA and CDR2 SQIVND come from the germline V gene (reference sequence). With V trimmed by 4 bases and J by 5 bases, 8 bases remained unmatched. The CDR3 loop spans 16 amino acids. CDR3 in amino acids: CASSSRSGTGGDTQYF. The CDR3 nucleotides read TGTGCCAGTAGTAGTCGCTCCGGGACAGGGGGAGATACGCAGTATTTT.

This clonotype has a handful of counts. The rearrangement joins TRBV4-3 to TRBJ2-7; TRBD2 matches 8 bases. V trimming: 4 bases; J trimming: 3 bases; junction bases outside the gene matches: 8. Per the germline V gene, CDR1 is LGHNA and CDR2 is YSLEER. The CDR3 spans 15 residues. The CDR3 loop reads CASSPGLAVHYEQYF. The CDR3 DNA reads TGCGCCAGCAGCCCCGGACTAGCAGTTCACTACGAGCAGTACTTC.

This clonotype was counted only a few times. The chain employs TRBV18 and TRBJ1-4; the D gene is possibly TRBD1 (5 bases). CDR1 and CDR2 from the germline V gene are KGHSH and LQKENI. There are 16 residues in the CDR3. V was pared by 1 base and J by 4 bases, with 13 bases between. Here the CDR3 reads CASSPLGTEDNEKLFF. Written as DNA, the CDR3 is TGTGCCAGCTCACCACTGGGGACGGAAGATAATGAAAAACTGTTTTTT.

This clonotype turned up a few times. The rearrangement links TRBV16 to TRBJ2-1; D uncertain. Trimming stripped 4 bases from V and 8 bases from J, with 9 bases between. Germline V gives CDR1 KGHSY, CDR2 FQNENV. The CDR3 contains 12 residues. The CDR3 region is CASSRVGYEQFF. The CDR3 coding sequence is TGTGCCAGCAGCCGGGTGGGATATGAGCAGTTCTTC. Full variable domain (remainder filled in from reference TRBV16 and TRBJ2-1): GEEVAQTPKHLVRGEGQKAKLYCAPIKGHSYVFWYQQVLKNEFKFLISFQNENVFDETGMPKERFSAKCLPNSPCSLEIQATKLEDSAVYFCASSRVGYEQFFGPGTRLTVL.